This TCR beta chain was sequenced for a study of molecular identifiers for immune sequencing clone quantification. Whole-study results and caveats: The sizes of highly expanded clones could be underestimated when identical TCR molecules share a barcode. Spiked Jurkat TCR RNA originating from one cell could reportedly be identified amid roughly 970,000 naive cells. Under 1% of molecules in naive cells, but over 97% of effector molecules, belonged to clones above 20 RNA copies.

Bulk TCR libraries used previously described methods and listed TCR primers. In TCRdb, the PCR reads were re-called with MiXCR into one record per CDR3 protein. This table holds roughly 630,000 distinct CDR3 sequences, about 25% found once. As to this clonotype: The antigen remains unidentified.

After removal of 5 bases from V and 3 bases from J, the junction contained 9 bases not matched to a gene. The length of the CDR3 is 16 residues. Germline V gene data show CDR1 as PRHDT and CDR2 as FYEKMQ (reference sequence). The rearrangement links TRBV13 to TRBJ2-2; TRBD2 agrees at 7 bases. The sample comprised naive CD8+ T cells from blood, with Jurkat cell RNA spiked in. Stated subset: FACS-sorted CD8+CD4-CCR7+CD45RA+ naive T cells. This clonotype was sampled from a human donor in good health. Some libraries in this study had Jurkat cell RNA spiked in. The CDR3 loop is CASSPTTSSDTGELFF. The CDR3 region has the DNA TGTGCCAGCAGCCCCACGACTAGCTCCGACACCGGGGAGCTGTTTTTT.